This record concerns one T cell receptor beta chain sequence. Which antigen it targets is not known. Per-nucleotide qualities are absent, and no much larger clonotype sits a single base away. The record originates from a study of blood T cell repertoires in COVID-19 (dated by TCRdb to about 2020). For context, the study as a whole: Samples from collaborators originated in the United States, Italy and Spain and spanned both the acute and convalescent phases of COVID-19. Samples came from the ongoing ImmuneRACE study (first 160 participants) plus 1,254 subjects from 6 global collaborators. The repertoires were made available in a free public database intended to serve as a resource for research on the immune response to SARS-CoV-2. The material from the prospective study consisted of cDNA or gDNA derived from T cells, B-cell-depleted T cells, or PBMCs. Where HLA class I and class II types were available, the types were taken from metadata supplied by the sample provider, not from assay-based typing. Nearly every sample came with metadata listing a de-identified subject ID, COVID-19 status, age in years and sex. The dataset comprised deeply sampled blood TCRbeta repertoires from subjects exposed to, actively infected with, or recovered from COVID-19. Findings and caveats that apply to the study as a whole: The quantity of clinical and demographic metadata differed by source and by participant and was supplied without curation.

The germline V gene encodes CDR1 ENHRY and CDR2 SYGVKD. The CDR3 goes from the cysteine to the phenylalanine over 16 residues. Only CDR3 DNA remains: 48 bases, in frame from the first base. V drops 0 bases and J drops 0 bases, leaving 8 bases in between. TCRbeta CDR3 regions were amplified from genomic DNA using the immunoSEQ Assay, a bias-controlled multiplex PCR. The authors' analysis ran thus. The number of nucleated cells in each sample was estimated from the amplification of reference gene primers within the assay. To quantify the absolute abundance of each unique TCRbeta CDR3 rearrangement, sequence reads were collapsed and filtered. For each sample, productive Simpson clonality was calculated by taking the square root of Simpson's diversity index across productive rearrangements. The clones in this table, taken by TCRdb from immuneACCESS, are in-frame only. Not every clone is retained; where verified, under half of the shortfall comes from an unresolved V gene, and the cause of the rest is unknown. V and J calls and clone size are as listed in that table; D and trimming were resolved from the DNA. Within this sample are about 61,000 clones, with over 65% of them counted one time only. The ten largest clonotypes hold roughly 21% of the sample.

Whole blood was collected in K2EDTA tubes by collaborating institutions according to the institutions' own protocols. For TCRbeta analysis, collaborators shipped samples in one of three forms: frozen whole blood, isolated PBMCs, or DNA extracted from either of those sample types. Material for sequencing was peripheral blood. The receptor was derived from a man of 80 years or more with active or convalescent COVID-19. The rearrangement joined TRBV10-3 to TRBJ1-4; the D gene is perhaps TRBD1, on 5 matching bases. The CDR3: CAISESRAATNEKLFF. The DNA sequence is TGTGCCATCAGTGAGTCCAGGGCGGCAACTAATGAAAAACTGTTTTTT.